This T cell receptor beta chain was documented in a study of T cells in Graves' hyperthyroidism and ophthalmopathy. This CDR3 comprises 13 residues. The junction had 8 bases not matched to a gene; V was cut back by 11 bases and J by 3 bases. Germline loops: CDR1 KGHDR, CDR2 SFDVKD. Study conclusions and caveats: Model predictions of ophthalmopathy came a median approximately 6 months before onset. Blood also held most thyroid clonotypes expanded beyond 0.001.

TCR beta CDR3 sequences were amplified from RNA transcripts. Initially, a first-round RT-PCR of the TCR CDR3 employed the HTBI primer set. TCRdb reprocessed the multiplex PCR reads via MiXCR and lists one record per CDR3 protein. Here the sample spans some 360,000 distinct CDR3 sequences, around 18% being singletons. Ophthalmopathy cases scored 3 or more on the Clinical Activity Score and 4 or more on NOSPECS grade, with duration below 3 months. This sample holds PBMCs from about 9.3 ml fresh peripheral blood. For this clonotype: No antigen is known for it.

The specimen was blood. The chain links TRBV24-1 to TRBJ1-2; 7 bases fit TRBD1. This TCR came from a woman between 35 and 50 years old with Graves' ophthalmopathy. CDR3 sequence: CAISDRWDYGYTF. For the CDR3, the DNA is TGTGCCATTTCGGACAGGTGGGACTATGGCTACACCTTC.